The 11 T cell receptor beta chains listed next were all sequenced from one sample in a study of T cell changes during pregnancy in multiple sclerosis. TCRdb's table, derived via immunoSEQ multiplex PCR, lists solely in-frame clones and lacks some. The sample holds about 55,000 clones, about 87% seen once. This material consisted of CD4+ T cells from peripheral blood mononuclear cells, taken in the first trimester of pregnancy. These receptor sequences come from a female donor with multiple sclerosis, enrolled in a pregnancy study.

The chain recombines TRBV6-1 with TRBJ1-5; D gene ambiguous. The V end was cut by 3 bases, the J end by 0 bases, with 9 bases between. The germline CDR1 and CDR2 sequences are MNHNS and SASEGT. The CDR3 is made up of 15 amino acids. The CDR3 sequence: CASSDLAYSNQPQHF. The CDR3 nucleotides read TGTGCCAGCAGTGACCTAGCATATAGCAATCAGCCCCAGCATTTT.

The chain combines TRBV12-5 with TRBJ2-1; tentatively, D is TRBD1 (7 bases). Trimming cost V 4 bases and J 10 bases, with 11 bases left between them. Germline CDR1 LGHNT, CDR2 FRNRAP. CDR3 size: 12 residues. CDR3 sequence: CASGSAGGEQFF. Written as DNA, the CDR3 is TGTGCTAGTGGTTCAGCAGGGGGGGAGCAGTTCTTC.

The J gene is TRBJ2-1, the V gene TRBV7-3, with TRBD1 identical over 7 bases. The V and J ends lost 3 bases and 4 bases, in that order; junction bases with no gene match: 6. Germline assignment: CDR1 SGHTA and CDR2 FQGTGA. This CDR3 is 15 amino acids long. The CDR3 loop reads CASSFLQGDYNEQFF. The CDR3 coding sequence is TGTGCCAGCAGCTTTTTGCAGGGGGATTACAATGAGCAGTTCTTC.

V usage is TRBV2 and J usage is TRBJ1-2; D is perhaps TRBD1 (5 bases). Between the trimmed V and J ends, which lost 3 bases and 4 bases, there was a span of 12 bases. This CDR3 contains 14 residues. The germline V gene has CDR1 SNHLY and CDR2 FYNNEI. The CDR3 loop is CASSETTAVYGYTF. CDR3 bases: TGTGCCAGCAGTGAGACGACAGCTGTCTATGGCTACACCTTC.

The rearrangement joins TRBV5-6 to TRBJ1-2; TRBD1 might be the D (5 bases). The CDR3 runs to 13 residues. Between the trimmed V and J ends, which lost 2 bases and 0 bases, there was a span of 5 bases. Germline lookup yields CDR1 SGHDT and CDR2 YYEEEE. The CDR3 coding sequence is TGTGCCAGCAGCTTACAGGCTAACTATGGCTACACCTTC. Translation: CASSLQANYGYTF.

The chain links TRBV5-7 to TRBJ1-5; the match to TRBD1 covers 7 bases. TRBV5-7 is filed as an ORF, its function uncertain. The V and J ends lost 4 bases and 5 bases, in that order; junction bases with no gene match: 15. This CDR3 comprises 17 residues. The CDR3 DNA is TGTGCCAGCAGCCTACTAAAAACAGGGGTTGGAGATCAGCCCCAGCATTTT. It specifies CASSLLKTGVGDQPQHF.

The CDR3 sequence: CSAQVGYEQYF. For the CDR3, the DNA is TGCAGTGCCCAGGTTGGGTACGAGCAGTACTTC. The V and J genes are TRBV20-1 and TRBJ2-7; D is undetermined. The CDR3 runs 11 residues. Germline CDR1 reads DFQATT; CDR2 reads SNEGSKA (reference sequence). V lost 6 bases and J 4 bases, leaving 10 bases between the germline ends.

The chain is built from TRBV2 and TRBJ2-5; 8 nucleotides align to TRBD2. J lost 2 bases, V lost 3 bases, and 2 bases had no gene match. Germline CDR1 and CDR2: SNHLY and FYNNEI. This CDR3 is 14 amino acids long. CDR3 loop: CASSESSGQETQYF. DNA for the CDR3: TGTGCCAGCAGTGAGTCTAGCGGGCAAGAGACCCAGTACTTC.

The chain joins TRBV28 to TRBJ2-7, with unresolved D. From germline, CDR1 is MDHEN and CDR2 SYDVKM. The CDR3 is 15 amino acids. Trimming pared 5 bases from V and 3 bases from J, leaving 17 bases between. The CDR3 loop reads CASSDSHTRHYEQYF. The CDR3 DNA reads as TGTGCCAGCAGTGATTCCCATACGCGACACTACGAGCAGTACTTC.

V gene TRBV11-2 combines with J gene TRBJ1-1; 8 bases align to TRBD1. The CDR3 consists of 16 residues. J lost 5 bases, V lost 2 bases, and 10 bases had no gene match. Looked up from germline, CDR1 is SGHAT and CDR2 is FQNNGV. The CDR3 here is CASSLSMTGVGTEAFF. CDR3 sequence (DNA): TGTGCCAGCAGCTTATCCATGACAGGGGTCGGGACTGAAGCTTTCTTT.

The chain carries TRBV6-6 and TRBJ1-1, with D tentatively TRBD1 (5 bases). Looked up from germline, CDR1 is MNHNY and CDR2 is SVGAGI (reference sequence). The CDR3 extends over 16 amino acids. V was clipped by 6 bases and J by 4 bases, with 21 bases between them. Written as DNA, the CDR3 is TGTGCCAGCAGCCGAAAGCCCCCGGAGGGGAGCACTGAAGCTTTCTTT. This gives the protein CASSRKPPEGSTEAFF.